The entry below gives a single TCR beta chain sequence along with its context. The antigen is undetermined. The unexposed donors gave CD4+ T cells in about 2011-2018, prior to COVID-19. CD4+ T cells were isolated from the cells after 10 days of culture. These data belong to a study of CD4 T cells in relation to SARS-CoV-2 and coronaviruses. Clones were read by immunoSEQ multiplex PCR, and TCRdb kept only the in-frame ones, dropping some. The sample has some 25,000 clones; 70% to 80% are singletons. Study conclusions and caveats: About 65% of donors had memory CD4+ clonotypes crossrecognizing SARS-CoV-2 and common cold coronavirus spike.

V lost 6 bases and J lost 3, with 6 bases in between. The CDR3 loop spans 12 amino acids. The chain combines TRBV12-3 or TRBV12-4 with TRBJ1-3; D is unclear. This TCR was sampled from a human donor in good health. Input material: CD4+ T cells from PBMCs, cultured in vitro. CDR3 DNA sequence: TGTGCCAGCAGCAAACTTGGAAACACCATATATTTT. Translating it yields CASSKLGNTIYF.